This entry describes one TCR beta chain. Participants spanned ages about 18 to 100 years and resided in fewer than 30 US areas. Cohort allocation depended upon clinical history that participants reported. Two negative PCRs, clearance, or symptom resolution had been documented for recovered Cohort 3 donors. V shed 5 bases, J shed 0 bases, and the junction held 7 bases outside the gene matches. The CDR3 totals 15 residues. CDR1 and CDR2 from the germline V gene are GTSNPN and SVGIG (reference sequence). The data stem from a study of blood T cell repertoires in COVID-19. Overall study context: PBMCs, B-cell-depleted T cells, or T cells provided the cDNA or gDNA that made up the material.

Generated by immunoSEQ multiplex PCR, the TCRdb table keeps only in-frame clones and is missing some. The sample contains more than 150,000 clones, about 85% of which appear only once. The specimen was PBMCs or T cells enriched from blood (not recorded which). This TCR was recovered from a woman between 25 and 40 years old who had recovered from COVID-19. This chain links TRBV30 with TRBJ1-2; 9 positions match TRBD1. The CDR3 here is CAWGDRGVPNYGYTF. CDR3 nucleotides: TGTGCCTGGGGAGACAGGGGGGTCCCTAACTATGGCTACACCTTC. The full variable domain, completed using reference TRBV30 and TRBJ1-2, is SQTIHQWPATLVQPVGSPLSLECTVEGTSNPNLYWYRQAAGRGLQLLFYSVGIGQISSEVPQNLSASRPQDRQFILSSKKLLLSDSGFYLCAWGDRGVPNYGYTFGSGTRLTVV.